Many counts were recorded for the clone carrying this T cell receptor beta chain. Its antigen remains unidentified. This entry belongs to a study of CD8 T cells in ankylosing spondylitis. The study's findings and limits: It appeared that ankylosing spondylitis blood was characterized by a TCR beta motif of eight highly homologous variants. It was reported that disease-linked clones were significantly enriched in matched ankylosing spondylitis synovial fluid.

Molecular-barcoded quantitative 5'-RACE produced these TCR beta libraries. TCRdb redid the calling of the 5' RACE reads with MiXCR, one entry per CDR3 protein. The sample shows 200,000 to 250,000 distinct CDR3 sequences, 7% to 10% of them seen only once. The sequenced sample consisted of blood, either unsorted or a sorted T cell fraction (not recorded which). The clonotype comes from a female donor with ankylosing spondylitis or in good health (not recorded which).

Here the CDR3 DNA reads TGCAGTGCTCCTCAGGGCACTGAAGCTTTCTTT. Its protein is CSAPQGTEAFF. This chain links TRBV20-1 with TRBJ1-1; a possible D gene is TRBD1 (5 bases). V was pared by 5 bases and J by 4 bases, with 8 bases between. Germline lookup yields CDR1 DFQATT and CDR2 SNEGSKA (reference sequence). CDR3 length: 11 amino acids.